The present entry profiles one T cell receptor beta chain with its context. Which antigen it targets is not known. The record has no base qualities; no much larger clone is one base away. This entry is derived from a study of OX40 agonist ivuxolimab in advanced cancers. Broadly, across the study: Ivuxolimab was an agonistic, fully human IgG2 monoclonal antibody directed against OX40 (CD134), a costimulatory receptor. The purpose of peripheral TCRbeta sequencing was to test whether ivuxolimab changed TCR sequence diversity and led to clonal T-cell expansion. The monotherapy dose-escalation portion (N ≈ 50 patients) of the phase I ivuxolimab trial is reported in the paper. Among the 52 dose-escalation patients, roughly 20 had hepatocellular carcinoma, roughly 15 melanoma, 9 renal cell carcinoma and 9 head and neck cancer. A male proportion of 70% to 90% and a mean age of about 60 years, ranging from roughly 20 to 80, were recorded for the dose-escalation cohort. Intravenous ivuxolimab was administered to patients every 2 weeks at six dose levels: 0.01, 0.1, 0.3, 1.5, 3 and 10 mg/kg. Prior anti-PD-1, anti-PD-L1 or anti-CTLA-4 therapy was permitted, and checkpoint inhibitors had been received by about 44% of dose-escalation patients. Three dose-escalation patients achieved partial responses, one with hepatocellular carcinoma and two with cutaneous melanoma.

The germline V gene provides CDR1 SGHDT and CDR2 YYEEEE. V lost 6 bases and J lost 4 bases; the stretch between them is 10 bases long. Reading from cysteine to phenylalanine, the CDR3 counts 13 amino acids. Kept here is only the CDR3 DNA, which spans 39 bases and is read in frame from base 1. For sequencing of the TCRbeta CDR3 region, genomic DNA was extracted from the sorted cells. The immunoSEQ Assay was used to sequence the TCRbeta CDR3 regions. As stored in TCRdb, this immuneACCESS dataset retains in-frame rearrangements with V and J assigned. A fraction of the clones does not appear; measured against another copy, unresolved V genes explain less than half of the discrepancy, and the remainder lacks a known reason. The sample table lists about 82,000 clones, around 85% of them with a count of one. Together, the top ten hold around 2.5% of the sample. The trial excluded patients who had a history of autoimmune disease or who were on systemic immunosuppression. Peripheral blood for TCR sequencing was collected from all dose cohorts at baseline, on cycle 4 day 1, and on cycle 7 day 1. Samples came from an open-label, multicenter, first-in-human phase I dose-escalation trial of ivuxolimab. Adults with locally advanced or metastatic melanoma, renal cell carcinoma, hepatocellular carcinoma or head and neck squamous cell carcinoma were enrolled in the trial. Before TCR sequencing, CD4+ T cells and CD8+ T cells from peripheral blood were sorted into separate populations.

What the study reported, not specific to this receptor: Low levels of normalized T-cell clonal expansion were also seen in some nonresponding patients. At doses from 0.1 to 3.0 mg/kg, clonal expansion was seen in both CD4+ and CD8+ blood T cells between baseline and week 6. The antigen specificity of the peripheral T cells that underwent clonal expansion was not determined. In the 0.1-3.0 mg/kg groups, partial responders were among the patients with the lowest normalized peripheral clonal expansion, particularly in CD8+ T cells. After ivuxolimab, CD8+ T cells had more expanded clones than CD4+ T cells on average.

The origin of this receptor is an adult with an advanced solid tumor such as melanoma, head and neck, liver or kidney cancer. This sample comprised CD4+ or CD8+ T cells sorted from blood, obtained in a trial of the OX40 agonist ivuxolimab. Here the chain combines TRBV5-6 and TRBJ2-2; no confident D gene assignment can be made. For the CDR3, the sequence is CASTQRATGELFF. Read as DNA, the sequence is TGTGCCAGCACCCAACGGGCCACCGGGGAGCTGTTTTTT.